Shown below are 12 T cell receptor beta chains from a single sample sequenced in a study of T cell responses to AZD1222 COVID-19 vaccine (dated by TCRdb to the early 2020s). What this sample's time point label stands for: baseline before first vaccination. The library was made by the immunoSEQ multiplex PCR assay. As stored in TCRdb, this immuneACCESS dataset retains in-frame rearrangements with V and J assigned. A fraction of the clones does not appear; measured against another copy, unresolved V genes explain less than half of the discrepancy, and the remainder lacks a known reason. In this sample the table shows 90,000 to 120,000 clones, about 90% of which occur a single time. The ten largest clones represent 4% to 5.5% of the sample. This sample comprised peripheral blood, obtained on day 0 of AZD1222 vaccination. These receptors originate from an adult in good health.

The CDR3 region is CASSLAGWAGETQYF. The DNA of the CDR3 is TGTGCCAGCAGCTTAGCAGGGTGGGCCGGGGAGACCCAGTACTTC. V gene TRBV7-2 combines with J gene TRBJ2-5; D not certain. V lost 0 bases, J lost 5 bases, and 13 bases lay in between. The CDR3 is 15 amino acids. The V gene's germline CDR1 is SGHTA and CDR2 FQGNSA.

J is TRBJ2-3 and V is TRBV19, with D possibly TRBD1 on 6 matching bases. Germline loops: CDR1 LNHDA, CDR2 SQIVND (reference sequence). This CDR3 contains 15 residues. V was clipped by 7 bases and J by 1 base, with 15 bases between them. The CDR3 reads CASTPIGGRTDTQYF. CDR3 DNA sequence: TGTGCCAGTACACCTATAGGGGGACGCACAGATACGCAGTATTTT.

This chain uses TRBV13 with TRBJ1-2; D gene uncertain. The germline V gene has CDR1 PRHDT and CDR2 FYEKMQ (reference sequence). Trimming took 1 base from V and 4 from J, leaving 7 bases between them. CDR3 size: 13 residues. As DNA, the CDR3 is TGTGCCAGCAGCTTAGAAGGGATCTATGGCTACACCTTC. This gives the protein CASSLEGIYGYTF.

The chain has TRBV19 and TRBJ1-4; D gene uncertain. There are 17 residues in the CDR3. Germline lookup yields CDR1 LNHDA and CDR2 SQIVND (reference sequence). V lost 3 bases, J lost 0 bases, and 14 bases lay in between. The CDR3: CASSISSVTATNEKLFF. In nucleotides, the CDR3 is TGTGCCAGTAGTATTTCGTCTGTTACTGCAACTAATGAAAAACTGTTTTTT.

The gene calls are TRBV19 and TRBJ2-1; 7 positions agree with TRBD1. Germline CDR1 LNHDA, CDR2 SQIVND (reference sequence). Trimming at V came to 7 bases and at J to 3 bases, leaving 6 bases not matched to a gene. The CDR3 runs to 14 residues. CDR3 sequence reads: CASTWDSDYNEQFF. The CDR3 nucleotides read TGTGCCAGTACCTGGGACAGCGACTACAATGAGCAGTTCTTC.

The V call is TRBV28, the J call TRBJ2-7; 7 bases are a match to TRBD2. The J segment lost 3 bases and the V segment lost 5 bases, leaving 4 bases of the junction unmatched. CDR1 and CDR2 from the germline V gene are MDHEN and SYDVKM. The CDR3 is 13 residues long. In nucleotides, the CDR3 is TGTGCCAGCAGTATACTAGCGAGCTACGAGCAGTACTTC. As protein: CASSILASYEQYF.

The rearrangement links TRBV6-5 to TRBJ1-4, with a possible D match to TRBD1 (6 bases). The CDR3 has 14 amino acids. CDR1 MNHEY and CDR2 SVGAGI come from the germline V gene. Trimming took off 11 bases at V and 8 bases at J, with 21 bases between the two ends. The CDR3 coding sequence is TGTGCCGCTAACGGGGGCAGGTTCGAGGAAAAACTGTTTTTT. Protein sequence: CAANGGRFEEKLFF.

The sample holds a few counts of this clone. The chain employs TRBV10-1 and TRBJ2-5; D gene ambiguous. Trimming removed 8 bases from V and 0 bases from J, with 7 bases in between. Germline V CDR1 and CDR2: WNHNN, SYGVQD (reference sequence). CDR3 length: 12 amino acids. CDR3 sequence reads: CASPTNQETQYF. In DNA form, the CDR3 reads TGCGCCAGCCCAACCAACCAAGAGACCCAGTACTTC.

The chain employs TRBV29-1 and TRBJ2-7; D is perhaps TRBD2 (6 bases). CDR3 length: 13 amino acids. The germline V gene has CDR1 SQVTM and CDR2 ANQGSEA. V dropped 4 bases and J dropped 2 bases, with 12 bases sitting between them. CDR3 in amino acids: CSVGGLSTYEQYF. In nucleotides, the CDR3 is TGCAGCGTTGGGGGACTGTCAACCTACGAGCAGTACTTC.

The chain recombines TRBV6-2 or TRBV6-3 with TRBJ2-7; 7 bases map to TRBD2. The germline V gene has CDR1 MNHEY and CDR2 SVGEGT. V gave up 0 bases and J gave up 6 bases; unmatched junction bases: 8. CDR3 size: 15 residues. The CDR3 nucleotides are TGTGCCAGCAGTTACTCGTCGGGGGGAGGTCTCGAGCAGTACTTC. Encoded protein: CASSYSSGGGLEQYF.

The V and J genes are TRBV6-5 and TRBJ2-2; 10 bases fit TRBD2. V lost 4 bases and J lost 2; bases outside the gene matches: 4. This CDR3 is 16 amino acids long. Germline lookup yields CDR1 MNHEY and CDR2 SVGAGI. CDR3 region: CASSSLAGVNTGELFF. The CDR3 bases are TGTGCCAGCAGTTCCCTAGCGGGAGTAAACACCGGGGAGCTGTTTTTT.

CDR3 amino acids: CASSIEEGSKETQYF. The DNA of the CDR3 is TGTGCCAGTAGTATAGAGGAGGGTTCGAAAGAGACCCAGTACTTC. This chain joins TRBV19 and TRBJ2-5, with a tentative D call TRBD2 (6 bases). Trimming left V 0 bases short and J 3 bases short, with 11 bases between. Germline CDR1 reads LNHDA; CDR2 reads SQIVND (reference sequence). This CDR3 is 15 amino acids long.